What follows are 13 T cell receptor beta chains derived from one specimen sequenced in a study of control samples from healthy donors and cancer patients (dated by TCRdb to between 2020 and 2021). Library method: the immunoSEQ multiplex PCR assay. TCRdb carries this immuneACCESS record with in-frame sequences only. Its versions omit some clonotypes, under half of them owing to an unresolved V gene in the studies checked, with the rest unexplained. The sample table records 200,000 to 250,000 clones; about 93% of these occur just once. Over 1.2% of the sample is taken by the ten largest. The sequenced sample was blood. These receptors were collected from a man aged 50-59 years in good health.

The chain couples TRBV5-1 to TRBJ1-1, with a possible D match to TRBD1 (5 bases). Germline V lookup: CDR1 SGHRS, CDR2 YFSETQ. The CDR3 loop spans 15 amino acids. Trimming removed 0 bases from V and 1 base from J, with 10 bases in between. In DNA form, the CDR3 reads TGCGCCAGCAGCTTGGACGTTGGGGGGAACACTGAAGCTTTCTTT. The encoded protein is CASSLDVGGNTEAFF. Using reference TRBV5-1 and TRBJ1-1 for the parts outside the CDR3, the full variable domain is KAGVTQTPRYLIKTRGQQVTLSCSPISGHRSVSWYQQTPGQGLQFLFEYFSETQRNKGNFPGRFSGRQFSNSRSEMNVSTLELGDSALYLCASSLDVGGNTEAFFGQGTRLTVV.

This clone has a single count. The V and J genes are TRBV2 and TRBJ2-7; 10 positions agree with TRBD2. Looked up from germline, CDR1 is SNHLY and CDR2 is FYNNEI. CDR3 length: 15 residues. V was pared by 7 bases and J by 3 bases, with 9 bases of the junction left unmatched. For the CDR3, the DNA is TGTGCCAGCAACAAAGGACTAGCGGCCTACTACGAGCAGTACTTC. This encodes CASNKGLAAYYEQYF.

This sequence joins TRBV25-1 and TRBJ1-4; maybe TRBD1 (5 bases). The CDR3 has 16 residues. CDR1 is MGHDK and CDR2 is SYGVNS in the germline V gene. V was clipped by 3 bases and J by 0 bases, with 11 bases between them. CDR3 nucleotide sequence: TGTGCCAGCAGTGAGCAACGGGGCGCAACTAATGAAAAACTGTTTTTT. Protein product: CASSEQRGATNEKLFF.

The chain joins TRBV12-3 or TRBV12-4 to TRBJ2-1, with D possibly TRBD2 on 7 matching bases. The CDR3 contains 13 residues. The germline V and J ends were trimmed by 6 bases and 9 bases, with 15 bases remaining between them. The CDR3 DNA is TGTGCCAGCAGCCTACAGGGCGGGGGTGAGCAGTTCTTC. It is translated as CASSLQGGGEQFF.

The chain recombines TRBV7-2 with TRBJ2-1; TRBD2 might be the D (5 bases). The germline V gene has CDR1 SGHTA and CDR2 FQGNSA. This CDR3 contains 13 residues. The V gene lost 4 bases and the J gene lost 8 bases, with 12 bases spanning the gap. The CDR3, as DNA: TGTGCCAGCAGCTCCCAGAGGGCCGATGAGCAGTTCTTC. Translated, it gives CASSSQRADEQFF.

The rearrangement joins TRBV2 to TRBJ2-1; 9 nucleotides agree with TRBD2. The V gene end was trimmed by 8 bases and the J gene end by 5 bases; junction bases not matched to a gene: 7. Germline values: CDR1 SNHLY, CDR2 FYNNEI. The CDR3 loop spans 14 amino acids. CDR3 loop: CASQRLADDNEQFF. DNA for the CDR3: TGTGCCAGCCAGAGACTAGCGGACGACAATGAGCAGTTCTTC.

The chain carries TRBV9 and TRBJ2-5; no definite D call. The CDR3 is made up of 13 amino acids. V was pared by 1 base and J by 1 base, with 5 bases between. CDR1 and CDR2 (germline): SGDLS, YYNGEE. Here the CDR3 reads CASSVRVQETQYF. CDR3 bases: TGTGCCAGCAGCGTACGTGTCCAAGAGACCCAGTACTTC.

V and J are TRBV7-3 and TRBJ1-2; 9 positions agree with TRBD1. The CDR3 extends over 16 amino acids. V lost 2 bases and J lost 4; bases outside the gene matches: 8. Germline loops: CDR1 SGHTA, CDR2 FQGTGA. The DNA for the CDR3 is TGTGCCAGCAGCTTAGCTTTGGGACAGGGTGGCTATGGCTACACCTTC. Protein product: CASSLALGQGGYGYTF.

The chain carries TRBV5-5 and TRBJ1-3; 8 nucleotides line up with TRBD1. The trim removed 2 bases at V and 0 bases at J, leaving 4 bases unmatched. This CDR3 region has 16 residues. Germline CDR1 SGHKS, CDR2 YYEKEE (reference sequence). CDR3 loop: CASSFSGQDSGNTIYF. In DNA form, the CDR3 reads TGTGCCAGCAGCTTCTCGGGACAGGACTCTGGAAACACCATATATTTT.

In its sample, this clone was seen once. The rearrangement uses TRBV28 and TRBJ1-2; maybe TRBD1 (6 bases). This CDR3 is 14 amino acids long. The V gene's germline CDR1 is MDHEN and CDR2 SYDVKM. V gave up 10 bases and J gave up 4 bases, with 19 bases separating them. The CDR3 loop is CATRGGELPYGYTF. DNA of the CDR3: TGTGCCACTCGAGGGGGGGAACTTCCCTATGGCTACACCTTC.

The J gene is TRBJ1-1, the V gene TRBV14; a possible D gene is TRBD1 (6 bases). CDR3 size: 16 residues. The germline V and J ends were trimmed by 1 base and 1 base, with 13 bases remaining between them. Germline V CDR1 and CDR2: SGHDN, FVKESK. CDR3 DNA: TGTGCCAGCAGCCAAGTATCAGGGGCTGGGAACACTGAAGCTTTCTTT. Translation gives CASSQVSGAGNTEAFF. The full variable domain, completed using reference TRBV14 and TRBJ1-1, is EAGVTQFPSHSVIEKGQTVTLRCDPISGHDNLYWYRRVMGKEIKFLLHFVKESKQDESGMPNNRFLAERTGGTYSTLKVQPAELEDSGVYFCASSQVSGAGNTEAFFGQGTRLTVV.

V usage is TRBV11-2 and J usage is TRBJ2-5, with a weak D call TRBD1 (6 bases). In germline, CDR1 is SGHAT, CDR2 FQNNGV. The CDR3 runs to 15 residues. Trimming cost V 5 bases and J 2 bases, with 15 bases left between them. The CDR3 loop is CASSKTGTLQETQYF. CDR3 in DNA: TGTGCCAGCAGCAAAACCGGGACACTACAAGAGACCCAGTACTTC.

V usage is TRBV7-8 and J usage is TRBJ1-5; the D gene is possibly TRBD1 (5 bases). The CDR3 totals 16 residues. The V and J ends lost 2 bases and 2 bases respectively, with 13 bases between them. Germline assignment: CDR1 SGHVS and CDR2 FQNEAQ. CDR3 sequence (DNA): TGTGCCAGCAGCTTACTACAGGCGTATGGCAATCAGCCCCAGCATTTT. Translation gives CASSLLQAYGNQPQHF.